Below, 30 T cell receptor beta chains from the same sample are listed, as sequenced in a study of T cell clonality in common variable immunodeficiency. Data came from immunoSEQ multiplex PCR; TCRdb stores just in-frame clones and leaves some out. In total the sample includes about 37,000 clones, none of them seen once. Sequencing was carried out using peripheral blood mononuclear cells. The source is a person aged 18 to 75 in good health.

This clone was seen at least ten times. Coverage ceases 3 residues before the CDR3 finishes, and the germline J gene fills in the end. V is TRBV4-1 and J is TRBJ2-5; D gene unclear. CDR1 and CDR2 (germline): MGHRA, YSYEKL. The CDR3 loop spans 15 amino acids. The V end lost 1 base, the J end lost 4 bases, and 13 bases lay between the germline ends. The CDR3 sequence is CASSQVYSSRETQYF. Partial CDR3 DNA: TGCGCCAGCAGCCAAGTATATAGCTCTCGAGAGACC.

This clone was detected many times. The CDR3 goes on 3 residues after the read ends, and that part is filled in from the germline J gene. The V gene is TRBV29-1, the J gene TRBJ2-3; D is uncertain. V lost 4 bases to trimming and J lost 1 base, with 9 bases between them. CDR1 SQVTM and CDR2 ANQGSEA come from the germline V gene. CDR3 length: 13 residues. CDR3 sequence reads: CSVVTRGTDTQYF. Incomplete CDR3 DNA: TGCAGCGTTGTCACCCGGGGCACAGATACG.

This clone came up many times. The read halts 3 residues ahead of the CDR3 end, with the missing end drawn from the germline J gene. This rearrangement joins TRBV20-1 to TRBJ2-6; D might be TRBD1 (5 bases). Germline V gene lookup returns CDR1 DFQATT and CDR2 SNEGSKA (reference sequence). The CDR3 contains 15 residues. V lost 1 base and J lost 1, with 8 bases in between. The DNA read from the CDR3 is TGCAGTGCTAGAGCCTCAGGGTCTGGGGCCAACGTC. Translating it yields CSARASGSGANV. The full CDR3 reads CSARASGSGANVLTF.

This clone showed up just a few times. This may be a read error: a much more frequent sequence differs by one nucleotide. The read ends 3 residues before the CDR3 terminus; that terminus is restored from the germline J gene. The chain has TRBV18 and TRBJ2-6; possible D gene TRBD2, 6 bases. CDR3 size: 16 residues. The germline V gene encodes CDR1 KGHSH and CDR2 LQKENI. The sequenced part of the CDR3 DNA is TGTGCCAGCTCACCACCAGACAGTCGCGGGGCCAACATC. Residues: CASSPPDSRGANI. The entire CDR3 sequence reads CASSPPDSRGANILTF.

This clone was counted ten times or more. The sequence runs out 3 residues before the end of the CDR3; the remainder is reconstructed from the germline J gene. The V call is TRBV29-1, the J call TRBJ2-1; no clear D. Trimming shortened V by 3 bases and J by 1 base, and 10 bases separated the two germline ends. This CDR3 contains 14 residues. Germline assignment: CDR1 SQVTM and CDR2 ANQGSEA. The part of the CDR3 DNA that was read is TGCAGCGTTGATCGGTCAGGTTCCTACAATGAG. It encodes CSVDRSGSYNE. The entire CDR3 protein is CSVDRSGSYNEQFF.

The sample holds many counts of this clone. The missing CDR3 end, 3 residues past where the read stops, is filled in from the germline J gene. The J gene is TRBJ2-2, the V gene TRBV20-1; 11 nucleotides line up with TRBD1. The junction had 5 bases not matched to a gene; V was cut back by 3 bases and J by 5 bases. The CDR3 covers 15 residues. Germline V gene data show CDR1 as DFQATT and CDR2 as SNEGSKA (reference sequence). The CDR3 spells CSASFGTGGTGELFF. The sequenced part of the CDR3 DNA is TGCAGTGCTAGCTTTGGGACAGGGGGAACCGGGGAG.

This clone occurred many times. With the read ending 3 residues before the CDR3 end, the germline J gene is used to fill in that end. The V gene is TRBV20-1, the J gene TRBJ1-2; D unclear. Trimming cost V 5 bases and J 4 bases, with 14 bases left between them. Germline V gene data show CDR1 as DFQATT and CDR2 as SNEGSKA (reference sequence). The CDR3 is 13 amino acids. CDR3 in amino acids: CSAPERPGYGYTF. The part of the CDR3 DNA that was read is TGCAGTGCTCCCGAAAGGCCGGGCTATGGC.

This clone was seen at least ten times. The read ends 3 residues early relative to the CDR3; the germline J gene fills the gap. V usage is TRBV10-2 and J usage is TRBJ2-3; TRBD2 matches 10 bases. This CDR3 is 19 amino acids long. The germline CDR1 and CDR2 sequences are WSHSY and SAAADI. Germline trimming cut 3 bases from V and 1 base from J; bases unmatched to any gene: 13. The DNA read from the CDR3 is TGCGCCAGCAGTGACTTCTCTAGCGGGAGTGGGTATGGCACAGATACG. Translated, it gives CASSDFSSGSGYGTDT. The complete CDR3 protein is CASSDFSSGSGYGTDTQYF.

This clone was observed at least ten times. The part of the CDR3 DNA that was read is TGTGCCAGCTCACGGTCTAGCGGAAACAATGAG. This encodes CASSRSSGNNE. The entire CDR3 protein is CASSRSSGNNEQFF. The V gene is TRBV18, the J gene TRBJ2-1; 7 nucleotides agree with TRBD2. The read finishes 3 residues shy of the CDR3 end, and the germline J gene is used to complete it. V was clipped by 4 bases and J by 5 bases; unmatched bases: 5. Germline V gene lookup returns CDR1 KGHSH and CDR2 LQKENI. The CDR3 consists of 14 residues.

This clone was observed many times. The read stops 3 residues short of the end of the CDR3; the missing end is completed from the germline J gene. V usage is TRBV5-6 and J usage is TRBJ1-3; D uncertain. Trimming shortened V by 6 bases and J by 0 bases, and 13 bases separated the two germline ends. CDR1 is SGHDT and CDR2 is YYEEEE in the germline V gene. CDR3 length: 15 amino acids. The CDR3 protein is CASIITASSGNTIYF. The sequenced CDR3 bases are TGTGCCAGCATCATCACCGCTAGCTCTGGAAACACC.

The sample holds many counts of this clone. The covered CDR3 bases are TGCAGCACTCCGGGACAGTCTCTGAACACTGAA. Encoded protein: CSTPGQSLNTE. In full, the CDR3 reads CSTPGQSLNTEAFF. The chain uses TRBV29-1 and TRBJ1-1; 7 bases match TRBD1. The read ends 3 residues before the CDR3 terminus; that terminus is restored from the germline J gene. The junction had 9 bases not matched to a gene; V was cut back by 8 bases and J by 0 bases. Germline V CDR1 and CDR2: SQVTM, ANQGSEA. The CDR3 totals 14 residues.

The sample holds many counts of this clone. The sample carries other DNA sequences with the same CDR3. The sequenced CDR3 bases are TGTGCCAGCTCACCACTCGGGACTAGCGGGAGCGCCAAAAACATT. As protein: CASSPLGTSGSAKNI. The whole CDR3 is CASSPLGTSGSAKNIQYF. The chain has TRBV18 and TRBJ2-4; 14 bases agree with TRBD2. The read ends 3 residues shy of where the CDR3 ends; the end is completed using the germline J gene. The germline V gene encodes CDR1 KGHSH and CDR2 LQKENI. The CDR3 totals 18 residues. The V segment lost 1 base and the J segment 1 base; nucleotides outside the gene matches: 3.

The table lists this clone with many counts. Coverage ceases 3 residues before the CDR3 finishes, and the germline J gene fills in the end. J is TRBJ2-7 and V is TRBV20-1; TRBD2 might be the D (5 bases). The length of the CDR3 is 14 residues. Trimming cost V 3 bases and J 0 bases, with 12 bases left between them. Germline CDR1 DFQATT, CDR2 SNEGSKA (reference sequence). Here the CDR3 reads CSARAHSDSYEQYF. Incomplete CDR3 DNA: TGCAGTGCTAGGGCTCATAGCGACTCCTACGAG.

This clone was counted at least ten times. The read stops 3 residues short of the end of the CDR3; the missing end is completed from the germline J gene. The chain joins TRBV7-6 to TRBJ2-7; 7 bases align to TRBD2. CDR1 is SGHVS, CDR2 FNYEAQ, per germline. The CDR3 extends over 13 amino acids. Losses at the gene ends were 5 bases for V and 2 bases for J; bases not matched to a gene: 3. CDR3 loop: CASSRGSAYEQYF. The sequenced part of the CDR3 DNA is TGTGCCAGCAGCCGCGGGAGTGCCTACGAG.

This clone came up many times. The read halts 3 residues ahead of the CDR3 end, with the missing end drawn from the germline J gene. The V and J genes are TRBV12-3 or TRBV12-4 and TRBJ2-1; tentative D call: TRBD2 (5 bases). The CDR3 sequence is 16 residues long. V lost 4 bases and J lost 7, with 20 bases in between. CDR3 sequence reads: CASSSFLTSIPNEQFF. The CDR3 DNA, read in part, is TGTGCCAGCAGTTCCTTCTTAACTAGTATCCCTAATGAG.

This clone was detected many times. The read falls 3 residues short of the CDR3 end, and the missing part is taken from the germline J gene. The V gene is TRBV18, the J gene TRBJ1-1; D might be TRBD1 (6 bases). The CDR3 loop spans 17 amino acids. The germline V and J ends were trimmed by 4 bases and 1 base, with 19 bases remaining between them. Per germline, CDR1 KGHSH and CDR2 LQKENI. The CDR3 bases that were read are TGTGCCAGCTCACGGTGGGTTAGTCAGGGGTCGAACACTGAA. Protein product: CASSRWVSQGSNTE. The entire CDR3 protein reads CASSRWVSQGSNTEAFF. The complete variable domain, with remaining parts taken from reference TRBV18 and TRBJ1-1, reads NAGVMQNPRHLVRRRGQEARLRCSPMKGHSHVYWYRQLPEEGLKFMVYLQKENIIDESGMPKERFSAEFPKEGPSILRIQQVVRGDSAAYFCASSRWVSQGSNTEAFFGQGTRLTVV.

At least ten counts were recorded for this clone. The CDR3 end lies 3 residues beyond the end of the read and is filled in from the germline J gene. The genes are TRBV7-8 and TRBJ2-3, with a tentative D call TRBD2 (6 bases). The V end lost 11 bases, the J end lost 0 bases, and 12 bases lay between the germline ends. This CDR3 has 13 amino acids. The germline CDR1 and CDR2 sequences are SGHVS and FQNEAQ. CDR3 sequence reads: CAGSGTSTDTQYF. The CDR3 bases that were read are TGTGCCGGTAGCGGAACTAGCACAGATACG.

This clone was observed many times. The read terminates 3 residues ahead of where the CDR3 ends, so the germline J gene completes it. V usage is TRBV5-1 and J usage is TRBJ2-3; D is uncertain. Deletions cut 6 bases from V and 0 bases from J, with 8 bases between. CDR1 and CDR2 (germline): SGHRS, YFSETQ. The CDR3 loop spans 13 amino acids. The CDR3 spells CASTPVSTDTQYF. Incomplete CDR3 DNA: TGCGCCAGCACCCCGGTTAGCACAGATACG.

This clone was found many times. The DNA ends 3 residues before the CDR3 does, and the rest of the CDR3 is filled in from the germline J gene. This chain joins TRBV7-9 and TRBJ2-1; D perhaps matches TRBD1 (5 bases). Per germline, CDR1 SEHNR and CDR2 FQNEAQ (reference sequence). Trimming removed 5 bases at V and 5 bases at J, with 13 bases between. This CDR3 region has 14 residues. The DNA read from the CDR3 is TGTGCCAGCAGCCTGTCAGGGTTGGACAATGAG. Translation: CASSLSGLDNE. The CDR3 as a whole reads CASSLSGLDNEQFF.

This clone was recorded at least ten times. The CDR3 end lies 3 residues beyond the end of the read and is filled in from the germline J gene. V usage is TRBV7-9 and J usage is TRBJ2-3, with a possible D match to TRBD2 (6 bases). This CDR3 spans 14 amino acids. The V gene's germline CDR1 is SEHNR and CDR2 FQNEAQ (reference sequence). V was shortened by 1 base and J by 2 bases, with 7 bases between the two germline ends. The DNA read from the CDR3 is TGTGCCAGCAGCTTAGGCGGGAACACAGATACG. It specifies CASSLGGNTDT. The complete CDR3 sequence is CASSLGGNTDTQYF.

This clone was counted ten times or more. The read gets to within 3 residues of the CDR3 end, and the germline J gene fills in the rest. The gene calls are TRBV28 and TRBJ2-7; D call uncertain. CDR1 and CDR2 (germline): MDHEN, SYDVKM. The germline V and J ends were trimmed by 5 bases and 0 bases, with 11 bases remaining between them. The CDR3 consists of 14 residues. The CDR3 is CASSPGSPSYEQYF. CDR3 DNA (partial): TGTGCCAGCAGTCCCGGGTCTCCCTCCTACGAG.

This clone has at least ten counts. The CDR3 end falls 3 residues outside the read, so it is completed with the germline J gene. The chain joins TRBV28 to TRBJ2-1, with TRBD1 matching 9 bases. Losses at the gene ends were 5 bases for V and 6 bases for J; bases not matched to a gene: 8. CDR1 and CDR2 from the germline V gene are MDHEN and SYDVKM. The CDR3 has 15 amino acids. The sequenced CDR3 bases are TGTGCCAGCAGTCCTAGGACAGGGGCATTCAATGAG. As protein: CASSPRTGAFNE. The CDR3 reads in full as CASSPRTGAFNEQFF.

This clone was recorded many times. The read falls 3 residues short of the CDR3 end, and the missing part is taken from the germline J gene. V and J are TRBV12-5 and TRBJ2-1, with 7 bases matching TRBD2. The J segment lost 2 bases and the V segment lost 8 bases, leaving 6 bases of the junction unmatched. CDR1 is LGHNT and CDR2 is FRNRAP in the germline V gene. This CDR3 region has 14 residues. The part of the CDR3 DNA that was read is TGTGCTAGTCGGCCGGGGGGTCCCTACAATGAG. Translation: CASRPGGPYNE. The complete CDR3 protein is CASRPGGPYNEQFF.

As to this clone: The CDR3 is cut off 3 residues early in the read; its end comes from the germline J gene. This chain uses TRBV20-1 with TRBJ1-3, with TRBD1 matching 7 bases. The CDR3 is 17 residues long. The germline CDR1 and CDR2 sequences are DFQATT and SNEGSKA (reference sequence). Germline trimming cut 1 base from V and 0 bases from J; bases unmatched to any gene: 9. The CDR3: CSARAQRQGSSGNTIYF. The covered CDR3 bases are TGCAGTGCTAGAGCCCAAAGACAGGGAAGCTCTGGAAACACC.

This clone has ten or more counts. From the germline J gene comes the end of the CDR3, since the read stops 3 residues before it. The J gene is TRBJ1-2, the V gene TRBV7-2, with TRBD1 matching 9 bases. The V segment lost 1 base and the J segment 4 bases; nucleotides outside the gene matches: 4. The CDR3 is 15 residues long. Germline-derived CDR1 and CDR2 are SGHTA and FQGNSA. The sequenced part of the CDR3 DNA is TGTGCCAGCAGCTTAGGACAGGGGGGATCCTATGGC. Its translation: CASSLGQGGSYG. The whole CDR3 sequence reads CASSLGQGGSYGYTF.

This clone came up many times. The observed sequence ends 3 residues before the CDR3 terminus, with the missing tail filled in from the germline J gene. This chain connects TRBV6-1 to TRBJ2-4; unclear D gene. Germline V lookup: CDR1 MNHNS, CDR2 SASEGT. The V and J ends lost 7 bases and 0 bases respectively, with 16 bases between them. The CDR3 sequence is 16 residues long. Incomplete CDR3 DNA: TGTGCCAGCACGGAAGCAATGACACTAGCCAAAAACATT. Translation: CASTEAMTLAKNI. Given in full, the CDR3 is CASTEAMTLAKNIQYF.

There are many counts of this clone. The CDR3 end falls 3 residues outside the read, so it is completed with the germline J gene. This rearrangement joins TRBV6-1 to TRBJ1-2, with 7 bases matching TRBD1. CDR1 is MNHNS, CDR2 SASEGT, per germline. The trim removed 0 bases at V and 6 bases at J, leaving 7 bases unmatched. The CDR3 is 15 residues long. The CDR3 sequence: CASSEARYRGDGYTF. CDR3 DNA (partial): TGTGCCAGCAGTGAAGCGCGATACAGGGGTGATGGC.

In its sample, this clone was seen a few times. The CDR3 end falls 3 residues outside the read, so it is completed with the germline J gene. This chain connects TRBV2 to TRBJ1-1; a possible D gene is TRBD1 (6 bases). CDR1 and CDR2 from the germline V gene are SNHLY and FYNNEI. Trimming stripped 5 bases from V and 5 bases from J, with 15 bases between. There are 14 residues in the CDR3. Here the CDR3 reads CASSILQGQTEAFF. Incomplete CDR3 DNA: TGTGCCAGCAGTATACTACAGGGTCAGACTGAA. The full variable domain, completed using reference TRBV2 and TRBJ1-1, is EPEVTQTPSHQVTQMGQEVILRCVPISNHLYFYWYRQILGQKVEFLVSFYNNEISEKSEIFDDQFSVERPDGSNFTLKIRSTKLEDSAMYFCASSILQGQTEAFFGQGTRLTVV.

This clone showed up many times. The CDR3 region is CASSQVGATEAFF. Partial CDR3 DNA: TGTGCCAGCAGCCAAGTGGGGGCCACTGAA. The chain recombines TRBV3-1 (or the pseudogene TRBV3-2) with TRBJ1-1; perhaps TRBD1 as D (6 bases). The CDR3 end lies 3 residues beyond the end of the read and is filled in from the germline J gene. The CDR3 loop spans 13 amino acids. The V gene's germline CDR1 is LGHDT and CDR2 YNNKEL (reference sequence). The V gene lost 1 base and the J gene lost 4 bases, with 7 bases spanning the gap.

This clone was detected many times. The read finishes 3 residues shy of the CDR3 end, and the germline J gene is used to complete it. The chain couples TRBV7-9 to TRBJ1-1; maybe TRBD1 (5 bases). This CDR3 contains 12 residues. Germline lookup yields CDR1 SEHNR and CDR2 FQNEAQ (reference sequence). The CDR3 is CASSLQGIEAFF. Incomplete CDR3 DNA: TGTGCCAGCAGCTTACAGGGAATCGAA.